The text below deals with one T cell receptor (beta chain). These data belong to a study of control samples from healthy donors and cancer patients. The CDR3 is 15 amino acids. The V gene's germline CDR1 is SGHVS and CDR2 FQNEAQ. V lost 3 bases, J lost 3 bases, and 12 bases lay in between. Assay used: immunoSEQ multiplex PCR; TCRdb lists only in-frame clones, some missing. The sample lists about 410,000 clones; around 90% were seen once. This chain joins TRBV7-8 and TRBJ1-3; D remains unclear. This TCR was sampled from a man in his forties or fifties with head and neck cancer. What was sequenced was PBMCs. The DNA of the CDR3 is TGTGCCAGCAGCTTGGCTCGAGACGGTGGAAACACCATATATTTT. Residues: CASSLARDGGNTIYF. Complete variable domain (other parts from reference TRBV7-8 and TRBJ1-3): GAGVSQSPRYKVAKRGQDVALRCDPISGHVSLFWYQQALGQGPEFLTYFQNEAQLDKSGLPSDRFFAERPEGSVSTLKIQRTQQEDSAVYLCASSLARDGGNTIYFGEGSWLTVV.